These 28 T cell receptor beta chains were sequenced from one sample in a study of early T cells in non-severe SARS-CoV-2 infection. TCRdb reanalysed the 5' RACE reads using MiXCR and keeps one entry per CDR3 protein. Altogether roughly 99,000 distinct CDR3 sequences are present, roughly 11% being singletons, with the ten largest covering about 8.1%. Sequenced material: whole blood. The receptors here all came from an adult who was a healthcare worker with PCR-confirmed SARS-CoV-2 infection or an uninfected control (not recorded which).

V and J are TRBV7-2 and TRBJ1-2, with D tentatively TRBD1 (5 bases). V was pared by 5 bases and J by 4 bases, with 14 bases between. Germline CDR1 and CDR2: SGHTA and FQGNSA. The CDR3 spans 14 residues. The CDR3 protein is CASSPYDRPYGYTF. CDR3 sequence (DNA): TGTGCCAGCAGCCCATATGACAGACCCTATGGCTACACCTTC.

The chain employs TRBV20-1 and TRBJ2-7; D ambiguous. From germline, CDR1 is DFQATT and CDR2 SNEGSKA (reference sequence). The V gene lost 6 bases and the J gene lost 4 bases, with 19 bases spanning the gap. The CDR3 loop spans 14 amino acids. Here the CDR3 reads CSAVDSRFLYEQYF. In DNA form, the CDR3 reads TGCAGTGCCGTGGATAGCCGATTTTTATACGAGCAGTACTTC.

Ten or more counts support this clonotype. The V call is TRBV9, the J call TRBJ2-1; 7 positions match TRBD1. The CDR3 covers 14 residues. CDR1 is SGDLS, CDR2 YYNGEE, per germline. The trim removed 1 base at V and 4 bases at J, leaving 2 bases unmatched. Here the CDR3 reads CASSVSQGYNEQFF. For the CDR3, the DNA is TGTGCCAGCAGCGTATCACAGGGGTACAATGAGCAGTTCTTC.

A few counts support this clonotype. CDR3 sequence: CASSPRQGSYNEQFF. The CDR3 bases are TGTGCCAGCAGCCCCCGACAGGGCTCCTACAATGAGCAGTTCTTC. The rearrangement joins TRBV11-2 to TRBJ2-1, with 7 nucleotides matching TRBD1. Germline V lookup: CDR1 SGHAT, CDR2 FQNNGV. J was trimmed by 0 bases and V by 5 bases; bases with no gene match: 4. There are 15 residues in the CDR3.

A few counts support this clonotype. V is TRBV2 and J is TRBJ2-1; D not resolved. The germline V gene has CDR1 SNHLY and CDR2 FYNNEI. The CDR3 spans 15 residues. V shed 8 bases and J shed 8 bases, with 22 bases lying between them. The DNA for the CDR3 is TGTGCCAGCCCTCCGACGCGCGATCGGTCCCATGAGCAGTTCTTC. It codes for CASPPTRDRSHEQFF.

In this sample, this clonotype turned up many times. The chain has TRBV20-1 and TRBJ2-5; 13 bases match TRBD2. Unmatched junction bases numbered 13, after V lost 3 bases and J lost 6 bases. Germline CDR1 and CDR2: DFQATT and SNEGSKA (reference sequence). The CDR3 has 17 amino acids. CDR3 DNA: TGCAGTGCTAGCCCACTAGCGGGAGGGCCTGCAAGGAAGACCCAGTACTTC. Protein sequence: CSASPLAGGPARKTQYF.

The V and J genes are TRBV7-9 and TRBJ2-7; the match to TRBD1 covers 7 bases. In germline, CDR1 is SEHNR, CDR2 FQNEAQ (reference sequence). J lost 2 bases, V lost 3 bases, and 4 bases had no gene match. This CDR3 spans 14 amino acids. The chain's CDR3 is CASSFRDSPYEQYF. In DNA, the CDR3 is TGTGCCAGCAGCTTTCGGGACAGCCCCTACGAGCAGTACTTC.

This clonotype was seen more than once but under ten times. For the CDR3, the DNA is TGTGCCAACAGCAAACTCACTAGCGGACTAGCCAAAAACATTCAGTACTTC. It is translated as CANSKLTSGLAKNIQYF. This rearrangement joins TRBV12-3 or TRBV12-4 to TRBJ2-4, with 8 nucleotides matching TRBD2. This CDR3 is 17 amino acids long. Trimming cost V 10 bases and J 0 bases; bases outside gene matches: 14.

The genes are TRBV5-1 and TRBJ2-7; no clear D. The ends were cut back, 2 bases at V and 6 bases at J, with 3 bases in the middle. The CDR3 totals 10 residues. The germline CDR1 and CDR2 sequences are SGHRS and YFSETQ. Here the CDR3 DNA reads TGCGCCAGCAGCTTCACCGAGCAGTACTTC. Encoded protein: CASSFTEQYF. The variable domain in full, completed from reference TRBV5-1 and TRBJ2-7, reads KAGVTQTPRYLIKTRGQQVTLSCSPISGHRSVSWYQQTPGQGLQFLFEYFSETQRNKGNFPGRFSGRQFSNSRSEMNVSTLELGDSALYLCASSFTEQYFGPGTRLTVT.

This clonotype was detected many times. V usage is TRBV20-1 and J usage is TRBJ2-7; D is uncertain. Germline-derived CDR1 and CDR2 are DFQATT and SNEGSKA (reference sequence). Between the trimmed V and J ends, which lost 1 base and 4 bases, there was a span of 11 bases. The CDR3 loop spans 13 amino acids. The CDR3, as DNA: TGCAGTGCTAGAGGGACGGTTACTTACGAGCAGTACTTC. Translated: CSARGTVTYEQYF.

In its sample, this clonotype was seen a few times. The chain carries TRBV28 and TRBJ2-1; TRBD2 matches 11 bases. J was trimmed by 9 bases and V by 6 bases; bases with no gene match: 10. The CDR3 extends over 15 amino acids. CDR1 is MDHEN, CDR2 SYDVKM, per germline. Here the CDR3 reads CASSLPSGRSPEQFF. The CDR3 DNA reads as TGTGCCAGCAGCCTCCCTAGCGGGAGGTCGCCTGAGCAGTTCTTC.

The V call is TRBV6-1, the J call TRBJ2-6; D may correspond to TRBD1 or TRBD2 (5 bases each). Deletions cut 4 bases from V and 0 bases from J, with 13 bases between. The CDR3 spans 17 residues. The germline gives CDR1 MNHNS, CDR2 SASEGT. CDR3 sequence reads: CASSAGTTFSGANVLTF. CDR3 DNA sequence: TGTGCCAGCAGTGCCGGGACCACCTTCTCTGGGGCCAACGTCCTGACTTTC.

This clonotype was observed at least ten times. Here the CDR3 reads CASSLSVGELFF. CDR3 nucleotides: TGTGCCAGCAGTTTATCTGTCGGGGAGCTGTTTTTT. The rearrangement uses TRBV28 and TRBJ2-2; no reliable D call. This CDR3 spans 12 amino acids. Germline V gene lookup returns CDR1 MDHEN and CDR2 SYDVKM. The V gene lost 1 base and the J gene lost 7 bases, with 4 bases spanning the gap.

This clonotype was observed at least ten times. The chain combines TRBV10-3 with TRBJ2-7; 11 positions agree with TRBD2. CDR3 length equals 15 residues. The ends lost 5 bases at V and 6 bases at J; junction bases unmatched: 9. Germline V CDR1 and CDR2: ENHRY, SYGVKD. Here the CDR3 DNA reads TGTGCCATCAGTCGAACTAGCGGGAGACCCTCCGAGCAGTACTTC. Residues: CAISRTSGRPSEQYF.

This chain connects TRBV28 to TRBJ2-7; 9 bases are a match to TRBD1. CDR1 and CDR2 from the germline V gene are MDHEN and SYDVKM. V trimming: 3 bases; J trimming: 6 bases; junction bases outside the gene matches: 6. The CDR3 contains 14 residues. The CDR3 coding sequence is TGTGCCAGCAGTTTGGGGACAGGGTTGCGCGAGCAGTACTTC. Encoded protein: CASSLGTGLREQYF.

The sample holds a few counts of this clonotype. CDR3 amino acids: CASSRGLAGYNEQFF. For the CDR3, the DNA is TGTGCCAGCAGTCGTGGACTAGCGGGGTACAATGAGCAGTTCTTC. The J gene is TRBJ2-1, the V gene TRBV28, with 12 bases identical to TRBD2. Per the germline V gene, CDR1 is MDHEN and CDR2 is SYDVKM. V dropped 5 bases and J dropped 4; count of bases not matched to a gene: 3. The CDR3 consists of 15 residues.

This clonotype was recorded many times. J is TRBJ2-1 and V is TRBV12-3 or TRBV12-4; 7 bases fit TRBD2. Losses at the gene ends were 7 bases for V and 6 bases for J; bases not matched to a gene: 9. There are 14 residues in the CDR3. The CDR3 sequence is CASMRREKVNEQFF. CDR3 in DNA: TGTGCCAGCATGCGGCGGGAGAAGGTCAATGAGCAGTTCTTC.

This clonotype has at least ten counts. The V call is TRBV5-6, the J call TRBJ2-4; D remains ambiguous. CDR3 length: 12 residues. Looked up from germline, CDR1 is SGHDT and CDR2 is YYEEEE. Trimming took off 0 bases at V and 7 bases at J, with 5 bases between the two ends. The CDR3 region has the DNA TGTGCCAGCAGCTTGGATCCCAACATTCAGTACTTC. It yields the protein CASSLDPNIQYF.

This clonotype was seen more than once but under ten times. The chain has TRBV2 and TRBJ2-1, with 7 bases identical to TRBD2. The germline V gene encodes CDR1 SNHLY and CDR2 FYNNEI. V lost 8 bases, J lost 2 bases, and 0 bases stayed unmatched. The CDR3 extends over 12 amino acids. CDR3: CASGGAYNEQFF. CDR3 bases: TGTGCCAGCGGGGGGGCCTACAATGAGCAGTTCTTC.

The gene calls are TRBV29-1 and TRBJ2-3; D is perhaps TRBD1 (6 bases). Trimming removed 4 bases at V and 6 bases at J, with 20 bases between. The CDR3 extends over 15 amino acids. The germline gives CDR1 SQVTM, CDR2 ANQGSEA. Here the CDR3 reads CSVAPQGKFGDTQYF. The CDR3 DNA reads TGCAGCGTTGCCCCGCAGGGGAAGTTTGGGGATACGCAGTATTTT.

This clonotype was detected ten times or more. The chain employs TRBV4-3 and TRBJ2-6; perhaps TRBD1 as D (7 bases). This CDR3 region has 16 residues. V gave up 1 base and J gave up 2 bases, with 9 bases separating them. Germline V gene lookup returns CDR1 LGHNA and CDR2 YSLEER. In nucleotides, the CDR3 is TGCGCCAGCAGCCAAGTCAGGGGGGCTGGGGCCAACGTCCTGACTTTC. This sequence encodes CASSQVRGAGANVLTF.

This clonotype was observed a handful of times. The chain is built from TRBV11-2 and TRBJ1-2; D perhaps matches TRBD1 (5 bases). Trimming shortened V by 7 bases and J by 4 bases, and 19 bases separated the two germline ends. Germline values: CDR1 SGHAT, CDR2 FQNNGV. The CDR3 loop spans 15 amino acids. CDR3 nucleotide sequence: TGTGCCAGCACCCTCACGGGCCAGGGTGGCTATGGCTACACCTTC. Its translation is CASTLTGQGGYGYTF. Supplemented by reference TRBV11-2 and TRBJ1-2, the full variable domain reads EAGVAQSPRYKIIEKRQSVAFWCNPISGHATLYWYQQILGQGPKLLIQFQNNGVVDDSQLPKDRFSAERLKGVDSTLKIQPAKLEDSAVYLCASTLTGQGGYGYTFGSGTRLTVV.

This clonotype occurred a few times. The CDR3, as DNA: TGTGCCAGAACGGGACAGGTTTGTGAAAAACTGTTTTTT. This sequence encodes CARTGQVCEKLFF. This chain connects TRBV9 to TRBJ1-4; TRBD1 matches at 8 bases. Per germline, CDR1 SGDLS and CDR2 YYNGEE. With 8 bases clipped from V and 7 bases from J, the junction kept 7 bases outside the gene matches. The CDR3 extends over 13 amino acids.

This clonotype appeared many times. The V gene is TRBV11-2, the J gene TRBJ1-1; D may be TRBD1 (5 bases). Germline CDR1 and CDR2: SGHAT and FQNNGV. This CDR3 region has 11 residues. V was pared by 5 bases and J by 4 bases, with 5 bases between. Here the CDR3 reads CASSTGTEAFF. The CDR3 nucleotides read TGTGCCAGCAGCACAGGCACTGAAGCTTTCTTT.

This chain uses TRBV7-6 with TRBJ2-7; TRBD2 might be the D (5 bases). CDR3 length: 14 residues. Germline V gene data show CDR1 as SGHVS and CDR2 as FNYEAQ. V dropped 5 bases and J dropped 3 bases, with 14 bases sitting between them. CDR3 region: CASSPGELNYEQYF. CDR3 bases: TGTGCCAGCAGCCCCGGGGAACTTAACTACGAGCAGTACTTC.

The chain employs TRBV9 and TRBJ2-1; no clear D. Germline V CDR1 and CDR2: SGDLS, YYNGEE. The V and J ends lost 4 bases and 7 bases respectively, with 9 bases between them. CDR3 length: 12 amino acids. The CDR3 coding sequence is TGTGCCAGCAGCCCCCCTAGAAATGAGCAGTTCTTC. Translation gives CASSPPRNEQFF.

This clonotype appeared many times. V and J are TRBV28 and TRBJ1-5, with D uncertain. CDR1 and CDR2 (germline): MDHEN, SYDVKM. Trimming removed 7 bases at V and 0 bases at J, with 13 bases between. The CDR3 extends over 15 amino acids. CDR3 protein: CASNVGLYSNQPQHF. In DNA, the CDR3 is TGTGCCAGCAACGTGGGGTTATATAGCAATCAGCCCCAGCATTTT.

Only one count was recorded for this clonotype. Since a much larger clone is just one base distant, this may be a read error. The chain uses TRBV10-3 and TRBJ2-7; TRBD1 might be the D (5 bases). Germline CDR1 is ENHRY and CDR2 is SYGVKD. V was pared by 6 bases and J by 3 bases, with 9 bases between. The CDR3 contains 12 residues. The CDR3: CAIRGQGYEQYF. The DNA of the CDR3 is TGTGCCATCAGAGGGCAGGGCTACGAGCAGTACTTC.